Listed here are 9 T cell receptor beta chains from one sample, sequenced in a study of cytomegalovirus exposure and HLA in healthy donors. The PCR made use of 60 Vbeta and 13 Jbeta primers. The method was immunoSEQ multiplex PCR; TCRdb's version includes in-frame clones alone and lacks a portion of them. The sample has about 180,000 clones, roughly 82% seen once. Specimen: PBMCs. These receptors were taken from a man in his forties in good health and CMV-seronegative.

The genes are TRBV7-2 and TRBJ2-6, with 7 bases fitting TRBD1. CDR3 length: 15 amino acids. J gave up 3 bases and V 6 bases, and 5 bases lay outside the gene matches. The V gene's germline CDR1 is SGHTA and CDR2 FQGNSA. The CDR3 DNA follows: TGTGCCAGCAGTTCCACAGGGGATGGGGCCAACGTCCTGACTTTC. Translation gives CASSSTGDGANVLTF.

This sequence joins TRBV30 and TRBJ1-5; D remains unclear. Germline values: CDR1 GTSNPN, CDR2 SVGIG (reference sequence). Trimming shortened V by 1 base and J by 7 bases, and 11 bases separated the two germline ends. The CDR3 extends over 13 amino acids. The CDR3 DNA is TGTGCCTGGAGTGACAGCATTCGGCAGCCCCAGCATTTT. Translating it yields CAWSDSIRQPQHF.

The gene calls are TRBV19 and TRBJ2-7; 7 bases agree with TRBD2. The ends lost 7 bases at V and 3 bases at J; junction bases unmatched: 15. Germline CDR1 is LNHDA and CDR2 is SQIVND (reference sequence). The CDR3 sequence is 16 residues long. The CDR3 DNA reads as TGTGCCAGTAACGATGGGTCGGCGGGAGAGGGCTACGAGCAGTACTTC. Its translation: CASNDGSAGEGYEQYF.

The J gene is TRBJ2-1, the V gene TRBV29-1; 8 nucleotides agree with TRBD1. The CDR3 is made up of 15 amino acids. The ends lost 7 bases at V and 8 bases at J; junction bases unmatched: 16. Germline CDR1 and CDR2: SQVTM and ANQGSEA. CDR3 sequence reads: CSADSRTGRSDEQFF. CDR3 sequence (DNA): TGCAGCGCCGATAGTCGGACAGGGAGAAGCGATGAGCAGTTCTTC.

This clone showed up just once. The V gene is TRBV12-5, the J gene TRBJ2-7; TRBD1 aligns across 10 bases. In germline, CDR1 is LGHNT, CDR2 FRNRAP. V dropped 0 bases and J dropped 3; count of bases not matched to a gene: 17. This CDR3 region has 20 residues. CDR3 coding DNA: TGTGCTAGTGGTTTGGTAATCCGAGACAGGGGGCCCCAGAGGGGCTACGAGCAGTACTTC. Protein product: CASGLVIRDRGPQRGYEQYF. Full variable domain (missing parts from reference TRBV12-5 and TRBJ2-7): DARVTQTPRHKVTEMGQEVTMRCQPILGHNTVFWYRQTMMQGLELLAYFRNRAPLDDSGMPKDRFSAEMPDATLATLKIQPSEPRDSAVYFCASGLVIRDRGPQRGYEQYFGPGTRLTVT.

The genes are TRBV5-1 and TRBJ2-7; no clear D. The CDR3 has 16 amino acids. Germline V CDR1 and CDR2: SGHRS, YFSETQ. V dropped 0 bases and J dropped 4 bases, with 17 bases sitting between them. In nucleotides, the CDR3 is TGCGCCAGCAGCTTGGAATCAAACACAGTCCCATACGAGCAGTACTTC. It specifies CASSLESNTVPYEQYF.

The CDR3 spells CASSPQTGREGTEAFF. The CDR3 DNA sequence: TGTGCCAGCAGCCCGCAGACAGGGCGGGAGGGCACTGAAGCTTTCTTT. The chain links TRBV5-6 to TRBJ1-1; 7 nucleotides align to TRBD1. V trimming: 4 bases; J trimming: 4 bases; junction bases outside the gene matches: 13. Germline CDR1 SGHDT, CDR2 YYEEEE. This CDR3 region has 16 residues.

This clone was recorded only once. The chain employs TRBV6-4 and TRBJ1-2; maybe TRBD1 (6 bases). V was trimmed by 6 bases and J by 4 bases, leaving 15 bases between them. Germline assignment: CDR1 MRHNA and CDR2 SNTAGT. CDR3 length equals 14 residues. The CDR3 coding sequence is TGTGCCAGCAGCCCCGACAGGAACTCCTATGGCTACACCTTC. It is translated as CASSPDRNSYGYTF.

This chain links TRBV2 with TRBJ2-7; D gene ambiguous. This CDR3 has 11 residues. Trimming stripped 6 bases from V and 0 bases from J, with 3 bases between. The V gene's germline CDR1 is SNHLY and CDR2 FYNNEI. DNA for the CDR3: TGTGCCAGCAGCGTCTCCTACGAGCAGTACTTC. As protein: CASSVSYEQYF.